This T cell receptor beta chain comes out of a study of beta chain features in type 1 diabetes. CD45RO/CCR7/CD25/CD127/CD95/CD27 sorting isolated CD4+ naive, central memory, regulatory and stem cell-like memory cells. Study conclusions and caveats: There was a moderate but significant shortening of TCRB CDR3s in all four CD4+ subsets of Type 1 diabetes patients.

Investigators reverse transcribed all isolated RNA, so they sequenced expressed TCRB transcripts. Some clones are missing from TCRdb's copy, which holds only in-frame ones; the method was immunoSEQ multiplex PCR. Of more than 200,000 clones listed, around 15% are singletons. V dropped 5 bases and J dropped 3; count of bases not matched to a gene: 7. The CDR3 runs 15 residues. The V gene's germline CDR1 is SGHTA and CDR2 FQGNSA. This clone occurred a few times. Its target is not known. The V and J genes are TRBV7-2 and TRBJ2-3; 8 nucleotides agree with TRBD2. Material: naive CD4+ T cells from blood. This receptor was taken from a man aged 30 to 45 with type 1 diabetes. The CDR3 DNA is TGTGCCAGCAGCCCCTGGCGGGAGGAGACAGATACGCAGTATTTT. It codes for CASSPWREETDTQYF. Together with reference TRBV7-2 and TRBJ2-3, the CDR3 gives the full variable domain: GAGVSQSPSNKVTEKGKDVELRCDPISGHTALYWYRQSLGQGLEFLIYFQGNSAPDKSGLPSDRFSAERTGGSVSTLTIQRTQQEDSAVYLCASSPWREETDTQYFGPGTRLTVL.